A selection of T cell receptor beta chains follows, all from one sample in a study of blood T cell repertoires in COVID-19. Using immunoSEQ multiplex PCR, the repertoire was profiled, and TCRdb retains in-frame clones only, with some absent. The table lists 200,000 to 250,000 clones, roughly 82% of them singletons. The specimen sequenced was peripheral blood. All receptors come from a man of 80 years or more with acute or convalescent COVID-19. CDR3s include the opening cysteine and the closing phenylalanine or tryptophan. The D gene is left open where the match is weak. Rows may omit the clone size; those that give it use once, few, many or a size class.

D gene,V gene,clone size,J gene,CDR3 DNA,CDR3 protein
.,TRBV11-3,.,TRBJ2-2,TGTGCCAGCAGCCAAAGGGGAACGAACACCGGGGAGCTGTTTTTT,CASSQRGTNTGELFF
.,TRBV18,.,TRBJ1-1,TGTGCCAGCTCACCACCGAATGGGTGGACAGTGAACACTGAAGCTTTCTTT,CASSPPNGWTVNTEAFF
.,TRBV5-4,once,TRBJ2-7,TGTGCCATACAGGGGGTAAGAACTAGCGGGTCCTACGAGCAGTACTTC,CAIQGVRTSGSYEQYF
.,TRBV6-5,.,TRBJ1-3,TGTGCCAGTGGGCCAGGCAGAAACACCATATATTTT,CASGPGRNTIYF
.,TRBV18,.,TRBJ1-2,TGTGCCAGCTCCCTGGACAGTAACTATGGCTACACCTTC,CASSLDSNYGYTF
.,TRBV6-2/TRBV6-3,.,TRBJ2-7,TGTGCCAGCAGTCTCATGGACGGGAACGAGCAGTACTTC,CASSLMDGNEQYF
.,TRBV5-1,.,TRBJ1-2,TGCGCCAGCAGCGTCGGAGGGCAGCACTATGGCTACACCTTC,CASSVGGQHYGYTF
TRBD1,TRBV19,.,TRBJ1-5,TGTGCCAGTACCCCCGCGGGACAGGGGGCCCAGCCCCAGCATTTT,CASTPAGQGAQPQHF
TRBD1,TRBV28,once,TRBJ2-2,TGTGCCAGCAGTTCCGCCGGGACAGGGTTCTCGTCGACCGGGGAGCTGTTTTTT,CASSSAGTGFSSTGELFF
.,TRBV20-1,once,TRBJ2-5,TGCAGTGCTAGGGCTGGCGAGACCCAGTACTTC,CSARAGETQYF
TRBD1,TRBV3-1/TRBV3-2,.,TRBJ1-6,TGTGCCAGCAGAACCGGGACAGGGGTCTCACCCCTCCACTTT,CASRTGTGVSPLHF
.,TRBV4-3,.,TRBJ1-1,TGCGCCAGCAGCCAAGGGGGACAAAACATGAACACTGAAGCTTTCTTT,CASSQGGQNMNTEAFF
TRBD1,TRBV2,.,TRBJ2-2,TGTGCCAGCAGAGTACAGGGGGCTCCCGGGGAGCTGTTTTTT,CASRVQGAPGELFF
TRBD1,TRBV6-6,.,TRBJ2-7,TGTGCCAGCAGTCAAGACAGGGGCCCCCACTACGAGCAGTACTTC,CASSQDRGPHYEQYF
TRBD1,TRBV7-9,few,TRBJ1-1,TGTGCCAGCAGCATCCAGACAGGGATGAACACTGAAGCTTTCTTT,CASSIQTGMNTEAFF
.,TRBV15,.,TRBJ1-3,TGTGCCACCAGCAGAGATGCAGGCTCTGGAAACACCATATATTTT,CATSRDAGSGNTIYF
.,TRBV6-5,.,TRBJ1-6,TGTGCCAGCAGTTGGACAGAGAAGGAAGGATCACCCCTCCACTTT,CASSWTEKEGSPLHF
TRBD2,TRBV15,.,TRBJ2-4,TGTGCCACCAGCAGAGAACTAGCCGGGAGGATAAACATTCAGTACTTC,CATSRELAGRINIQYF
.,TRBV18,.,TRBJ2-3,TGTGCCAGCTCACCGAGGGGGGATACGCAGTATTTT,CASSPRGDTQYF
TRBD1,TRBV6-5,.,TRBJ1-5,TGTGCCAGCAGCCCCCCAGGGGGGCGCAATCAGCCCCAGCATTTT,CASSPPGGRNQPQHF
.,TRBV19,.,TRBJ1-1,TGTGCCAGTAGCTGGGGGGTCATGAACACTGAAGCTTTCTTT,CASSWGVMNTEAFF
.,TRBV18,few,TRBJ2-7,TGTGCCAGCTCAGCGACAGCGTCCTCCTACGAGCAGTACTTC,CASSATASSYEQYF
.,TRBV6-5,once,TRBJ1-2,TGTGCCAGCAGAACCATCACCACTTTCTATGGCTACACCTTC,CASRTITTFYGYTF
TRBD1,TRBV4-1,.,TRBJ2-1,TGCGCCAGCAGCCAAGGTGGGACAGGGGAGCGGGGGCCCTACAATGAGCAGTTCTTC,CASSQGGTGERGPYNEQFF
.,TRBV6-5,.,TRBJ2-5,TGTGCCAGCAGGGTCGGACAGCAAGAGACCCAGTACTTC,CASRVGQQETQYF
.,TRBV27,.,TRBJ1-6,TGTGCCAGCAGTTTCGGAACAGGCTATAATTCACCCCTCCACTTT,CASSFGTGYNSPLHF
.,TRBV7-9,.,TRBJ1-6,TGTGCCAGCAGCTCTGGCGTCGGGTTAGGTAATTCACCCCTCCACTTT,CASSSGVGLGNSPLHF
.,TRBV10-3,.,TRBJ1-1,TGTGCCATCAGCGGGGGTATGAACACTGAAGCTTTCTTT,CAISGGMNTEAFF
.,TRBV12-3/TRBV12-4,.,TRBJ1-6,TGTGCCAGCAGTCCTCCGCAGAATTCACCCCTCCACTTT,CASSPPQNSPLHF
.,TRBV10-3,.,TRBJ1-2,TGTGCCATCACCCTGGGAGCTAACTATGGCTACACCTTC,CAITLGANYGYTF
TRBD1,TRBV6-5,.,TRBJ1-5,TGTGCCAGCAGTTCGACAGGGGACAATCAGCCCCAGCATTTT,CASSSTGDNQPQHF
.,TRBV6-5,.,TRBJ1-1,TGTGCCAGCAGGAGTATAACAGGGACTGAAGCTTTCTTT,CASRSITGTEAFF
.,TRBV27,.,TRBJ2-3,TGTGCCAGCAGTCCCCGGGAGTCAGATACGCAGTATTTT,CASSPRESDTQYF
.,TRBV4-2,.,TRBJ1-1,TGTGCCAGCAGCCAAGTCGCGGGACTTAGTGAAGCTTTCTTT,CASSQVAGLSEAFF
TRBD2,TRBV5-1,.,TRBJ2-5,TGCGCCAGCAAACCGGGACTAGCGGGACCAGAGACCCAGTACTTC,CASKPGLAGPETQYF
TRBD1,TRBV6-6,.,TRBJ2-6,TGTGCCAGCAGTCGACAGGGAAACGCTCTTGGGGCCAACGTCCTGACTTTC,CASSRQGNALGANVLTF
TRBD1,TRBV9,.,TRBJ1-2,TGTGCCAGCAGCGTGGGACAGGGGAGCTATGGCTACACCTTC,CASSVGQGSYGYTF
TRBD1,TRBV11-2,.,TRBJ1-6,TGTGCCAGCAGCCAACAGGGGCTTAATTCACCCCTCCACTTT,CASSQQGLNSPLHF
TRBD1,TRBV6-6,few,TRBJ1-4,TGTGCCAGCACTCGGGACAGGGTCGGCGCAACTAATGAAAAACTGTTTTTT,CASTRDRVGATNEKLFF
TRBD1,TRBV12-5,.,TRBJ1-1,TGTGCTAGTGGTTTGGCAATACAGGGGAGGAGGACTGAAGCTTTCTTT,CASGLAIQGRRTEAFF
.,TRBV19,.,TRBJ1-1,TGTGCCAGTAGTAGCGCCGGGCAGGGCCGACCCAACACTGAAGCTTTCTTT,CASSSAGQGRPNTEAFF
TRBD2,TRBV27,.,TRBJ2-2,TGTGCCAGCAGTTTGGGGGGAGGGTACACCGGGGAGCTGTTTTTT,CASSLGGGYTGELFF
.,TRBV28,.,TRBJ1-1,TGTGCCAGCAGTCCGATCGACAGGAGGAACACTGAAGCTTTCTTT,CASSPIDRRNTEAFF
.,TRBV4-3,.,TRBJ1-3,TGCGCCAGCAGCCAGGGAGGCAGCTCTGGAAACACCATATATTTT,CASSQGGSSGNTIYF
.,TRBV5-4,.,TRBJ2-1,TGTGCCAGCAGCTTGGGGACTTCAGTAAATGAGCAGTTCTTC,CASSLGTSVNEQFF